A selection of T cell receptor beta chains follows, all from one sample in a study of T cells in Graves' hyperthyroidism and ophthalmopathy. TCRdb re-derived calls from the multiplex PCR reads in MiXCR, one entry per CDR3 protein. In the table there are hundreds of thousands of distinct CDR3 sequences, less than 25% of which are singletons. Sequencing was done on a sample of blood. The receptors derive from a man aged 25 to 40 with Graves' ophthalmopathy. Each CDR3 is given with its conserved first and last residue. The order of the fields is D gene, CDR3 length, V gene, clone size, J gene, CDR3 protein, CDR3 DNA. D genes are given only for firm matches. Not all rows give a size; the values are once, few, many and, for expanded clones, a class.

d_call: TRBD2
cdr3_length: 15
v_call: TRBV20-1
clone_size: few
j_call: TRBJ2-5
cdr3_aa: CSARPTSGSQETQYF
cdr3_nt: TGCAGTGCTCGGCCGACTAGCGGGAGCCAAGAGACCCAGTACTTC

d_call: .
cdr3_length: 14
v_call: TRBV3-1
clone_size: .
j_call: TRBJ1-1
cdr3_aa: CASSQPGQITEAFF
cdr3_nt: TGTGCCAGCAGCCAACCAGGGCAGATCACTGAAGCTTTCTTT

d_call: TRBD1
cdr3_length: 13
v_call: TRBV20-1
clone_size: few
j_call: TRBJ1-1
cdr3_aa: CSAPDRVDTEAFF
cdr3_nt: TGCAGTGCTCCCGACAGGGTGGACACTGAAGCTTTCTTT

d_call: .
cdr3_length: 15
v_call: TRBV28
clone_size: few
j_call: TRBJ2-7
cdr3_aa: CASSFFGSEGYEQYF
cdr3_nt: TGTGCCAGCAGTTTCTTCGGCTCAGAGGGATACGAGCAGTACTTC

d_call: .
cdr3_length: 16
v_call: TRBV7-2
clone_size: many
j_call: TRBJ1-3
cdr3_aa: CASSSSARRTGNTIYF
cdr3_nt: TGTGCCAGCAGCTCGTCCGCGAGGCGAACTGGAAACACCATATATTTT

d_call: TRBD2
cdr3_length: 14
v_call: TRBV5-5
clone_size: many
j_call: TRBJ2-1
cdr3_aa: CASSFFAGVGEQFF
cdr3_nt: TGTGCCAGCAGCTTCTTTGCGGGAGTGGGTGAGCAGTTCTTC

d_call: .
cdr3_length: 16
v_call: TRBV27
clone_size: .
j_call: TRBJ1-1
cdr3_aa: CASNPAGGRINTEAFF
cdr3_nt: TGTGCCAGCAATCCCGCGGGGGGACGGATTAACACTGAAGCTTTCTTT

d_call: .
cdr3_length: 12
v_call: TRBV29-1
clone_size: .
j_call: TRBJ1-1
cdr3_aa: CSVVGPGTEAFF
cdr3_nt: TGCAGCGTGGTCGGACCGGGCACTGAAGCTTTCTTT

d_call: TRBD2
cdr3_length: 15
v_call: TRBV9
clone_size: .
j_call: TRBJ2-7
cdr3_aa: CASSHGRGSTYEQYF
cdr3_nt: TGTGCCAGCAGCCACGGCCGCGGGAGTACCTACGAGCAGTACTTC

d_call: .
cdr3_length: 14
v_call: TRBV30
clone_size: many
j_call: TRBJ1-5
cdr3_aa: CAWSEGYSNQPQHF
cdr3_nt: TGTGCCTGGAGTGAGGGGTATAGCAATCAGCCCCAGCATTTT

d_call: TRBD2
cdr3_length: 14
v_call: TRBV27
clone_size: many
j_call: TRBJ2-1
cdr3_aa: CASSFTLGRGEQFF
cdr3_nt: TGTGCCAGCAGTTTCACTCTAGGGAGGGGTGAGCAGTTCTTC

d_call: .
cdr3_length: 15
v_call: TRBV6-2/TRBV6-3
clone_size: .
j_call: TRBJ2-7
cdr3_aa: CASSVLDGSSYEQYF
cdr3_nt: TGTGCCAGCAGTGTCCTCGACGGAAGCTCCTACGAGCAGTACTTC

d_call: TRBD2
cdr3_length: 15
v_call: TRBV27
clone_size: .
j_call: TRBJ2-7
cdr3_aa: CASRAVREGFYEQYF
cdr3_nt: TGTGCCAGCAGGGCCGTCAGGGAGGGTTTCTACGAGCAGTACTTC

d_call: TRBD1
cdr3_length: 14
v_call: TRBV6-1
clone_size: few
j_call: TRBJ1-2
cdr3_aa: CATNPGQGLYGYTF
cdr3_nt: TGTGCCACCAACCCGGGACAGGGGCTCTATGGCTACACCTTC

d_call: .
cdr3_length: 15
v_call: TRBV28
clone_size: .
j_call: TRBJ2-5
cdr3_aa: CASSLYGPRVETQYF
cdr3_nt: TGTGCCAGCAGTTTATATGGTCCTCGGGTTGAGACCCAGTACTTC

d_call: .
cdr3_length: 12
v_call: TRBV10-3
clone_size: few
j_call: TRBJ2-2
cdr3_aa: CAISAGTGELFF
cdr3_nt: TGTGCCATCAGTGCCGGGACCGGGGAGCTGTTTTTT

d_call: TRBD1
cdr3_length: 16
v_call: TRBV28
clone_size: many
j_call: TRBJ2-1
cdr3_aa: CASSFGTGVTYNEQFF
cdr3_nt: TGTGCCAGCAGTTTTGGGACAGGAGTAACATACAATGAGCAGTTCTTC

d_call: TRBD1
cdr3_length: 15
v_call: TRBV6-1
clone_size: .
j_call: TRBJ2-3
cdr3_aa: CASSERGGGTDTQYF
cdr3_nt: TGTGCCAGCAGTGAACGAGGGGGCGGCACAGATACGCAGTATTTT

d_call: .
cdr3_length: 12
v_call: TRBV2
clone_size: many
j_call: TRBJ1-6
cdr3_aa: CASLRGDSPLHF
cdr3_nt: TGTGCCAGCCTCCGGGGGGATTCACCCCTCCACTTT

d_call: .
cdr3_length: 15
v_call: TRBV20-1
clone_size: .
j_call: TRBJ1-3
cdr3_aa: CSATSWGSSGNTIYF
cdr3_nt: TGCAGTGCTACCTCCTGGGGGAGCTCTGGAAACACCATATATTTT

d_call: .
cdr3_length: 13
v_call: TRBV20-1
clone_size: many
j_call: TRBJ2-2
cdr3_aa: CSASITEAGELFF
cdr3_nt: TGCAGTGCTAGTATCACCGAAGCCGGGGAGCTGTTTTTT

d_call: TRBD1
cdr3_length: 14
v_call: TRBV18
clone_size: .
j_call: TRBJ2-5
cdr3_aa: CASSGWTGEETQYF
cdr3_nt: TGTGCCAGCTCGGGTTGGACAGGGGAAGAGACCCAGTACTTC

d_call: .
cdr3_length: 15
v_call: TRBV3-1
clone_size: many
j_call: TRBJ1-5
cdr3_aa: CASSQEGGVDQPQHF
cdr3_nt: TGTGCCAGCAGCCAAGAAGGTGGGGTAGATCAGCCCCAGCATTTT

d_call: .
cdr3_length: 13
v_call: TRBV19
clone_size: .
j_call: TRBJ2-1
cdr3_aa: CASSINSYNEQFF
cdr3_nt: TGTGCCAGTAGTATCAACAGCTACAATGAGCAGTTCTTC

d_call: .
cdr3_length: 13
v_call: TRBV2
clone_size: many
j_call: TRBJ1-1
cdr3_aa: CASSEESNLEAFF
cdr3_nt: TGTGCCAGCAGTGAAGAATCAAATCTAGAAGCTTTCTTT

d_call: TRBD1
cdr3_length: 16
v_call: TRBV5-1
clone_size: many
j_call: TRBJ2-7
cdr3_aa: CASSPTGTGHTYEQYF
cdr3_nt: TGCGCCAGCAGCCCGACCGGGACAGGGCATACCTACGAGCAGTACTTC

d_call: .
cdr3_length: 14
v_call: TRBV27
clone_size: .
j_call: TRBJ2-7
cdr3_aa: CASSFGPGADEQYF
cdr3_nt: TGTGCCAGCAGTTTTGGCCCGGGGGCGGACGAGCAGTACTTC

d_call: .
cdr3_length: 15
v_call: TRBV11-2
clone_size: many
j_call: TRBJ2-7
cdr3_aa: CASSLGGEGVYEQYF
cdr3_nt: TGTGCCAGCAGCTTAGGGGGGGAGGGGGTCTACGAGCAGTACTTC

d_call: .
cdr3_length: 15
v_call: TRBV12-3/TRBV12-4
clone_size: many
j_call: TRBJ2-3
cdr3_aa: CASSFMTVGKGTQYF
cdr3_nt: TGTGCCAGCAGTTTTATGACGGTCGGAAAAGGGACGCAGTATTTT

d_call: .
cdr3_length: 12
v_call: TRBV6-1
clone_size: .
j_call: TRBJ2-1
cdr3_aa: CASRAGVGEQFF
cdr3_nt: TGTGCCAGCAGGGCTGGGGTCGGTGAGCAGTTCTTC

d_call: TRBD2
cdr3_length: 15
v_call: TRBV28
clone_size: many
j_call: TRBJ2-7
cdr3_aa: CASSFLAGGRYEQYF
cdr3_nt: TGTGCCAGCAGCTTTCTAGCGGGAGGCCGCTACGAGCAGTACTTC

d_call: .
cdr3_length: 14
v_call: TRBV2
clone_size: many
j_call: TRBJ1-1
cdr3_aa: CASSVKGLNTEAFF
cdr3_nt: TGTGCCAGCAGTGTAAAGGGCTTGAACACTGAAGCTTTCTTT

d_call: TRBD2
cdr3_length: 20
v_call: TRBV20-1
clone_size: .
j_call: TRBJ2-1
cdr3_aa: CSARGTSGRELGGRYNEQFF
cdr3_nt: TGCAGTGCTAGAGGGACTAGCGGGAGAGAGTTAGGGGGGAGATACAATGAGCAGTTCTTC

d_call: TRBD1
cdr3_length: 16
v_call: TRBV3-1
clone_size: many
j_call: TRBJ1-1
cdr3_aa: CASSQEGARGRTEAFF
cdr3_nt: TGTGCCAGCAGCCAAGAAGGGGCCAGGGGGAGAACTGAAGCTTTCTTT

d_call: .
cdr3_length: 15
v_call: TRBV3-1
clone_size: many
j_call: TRBJ1-2
cdr3_aa: CASSQGIYTNYGYTF
cdr3_nt: TGTGCCAGCAGCCAGGGGATCTATACTAACTATGGCTACACCTTC

d_call: .
cdr3_length: 12
v_call: TRBV7-9
clone_size: .
j_call: TRBJ1-2
cdr3_aa: CASRLGSYGYTF
cdr3_nt: TGTGCCAGCAGGCTCGGGAGCTATGGCTACACCTTC

d_call: .
cdr3_length: 13
v_call: TRBV20-1
clone_size: .
j_call: TRBJ1-1
cdr3_aa: CSAQDTLNTEAFF
cdr3_nt: TGCAGTGCTCAGGACACTTTGAACACTGAAGCTTTCTTT

d_call: .
cdr3_length: 13
v_call: TRBV20-1
clone_size: .
j_call: TRBJ2-1
cdr3_aa: CSASLGTYNEQFF
cdr3_nt: TGCAGTGCTAGCCTAGGAACCTACAATGAGCAGTTCTTC

d_call: TRBD2
cdr3_length: 14
v_call: TRBV27
clone_size: .
j_call: TRBJ2-7
cdr3_aa: CASSPLAGPNEQYF
cdr3_nt: TGTGCCAGCAGCCCCCTAGCGGGACCGAACGAGCAGTACTTC

d_call: .
cdr3_length: 14
v_call: TRBV29-1
clone_size: .
j_call: TRBJ2-5
cdr3_aa: CSVDTDLRVETQYF
cdr3_nt: TGCAGCGTAGACACGGACCTCAGGGTAGAGACCCAGTACTTC

d_call: .
cdr3_length: 11
v_call: TRBV29-1
clone_size: .
j_call: TRBJ2-7
cdr3_aa: CSVVSRYEQYF
cdr3_nt: TGCAGCGTTGTTTCGCGCTACGAGCAGTACTTC